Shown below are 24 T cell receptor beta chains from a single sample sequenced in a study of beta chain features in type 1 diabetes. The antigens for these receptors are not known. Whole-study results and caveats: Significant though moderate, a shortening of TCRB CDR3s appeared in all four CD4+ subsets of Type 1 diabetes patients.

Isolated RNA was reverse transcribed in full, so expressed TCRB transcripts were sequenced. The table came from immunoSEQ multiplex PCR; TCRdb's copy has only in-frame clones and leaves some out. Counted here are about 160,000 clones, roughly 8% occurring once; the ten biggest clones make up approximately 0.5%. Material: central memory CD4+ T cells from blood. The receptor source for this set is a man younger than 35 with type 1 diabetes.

CDR3 sequence (DNA): TGCGCCAGCAGCTTGGGAGAGCAGGGCTCCTACGAGCAGTACTTC. Amino acid sequence: CASSLGEQGSYEQYF. V usage is TRBV5-1 and J usage is TRBJ2-7; a possible D gene is TRBD1 (5 bases). Germline V gene data show CDR1 as SGHRS and CDR2 as YFSETQ. Trimming took 0 bases from V and 0 from J, leaving 10 bases between them. The CDR3 totals 15 residues.

The CDR3 loop reads CASSLYRGTDTQYF. DNA of the CDR3: TGTGCCAGCAGTTTATATCGGGGGACAGATACGCAGTATTTT. This chain links TRBV27 with TRBJ2-3; possible D gene TRBD2, 6 bases. The germline V gene encodes CDR1 MNHEY and CDR2 SMNVEV (reference sequence). V lost 1 base, J lost 3 bases, and 8 bases lay in between. The CDR3 has 14 residues.

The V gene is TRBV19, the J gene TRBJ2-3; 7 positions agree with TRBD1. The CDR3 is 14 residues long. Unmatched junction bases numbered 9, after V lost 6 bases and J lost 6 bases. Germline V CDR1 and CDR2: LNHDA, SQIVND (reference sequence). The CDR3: CASRNRGDIDTQYF. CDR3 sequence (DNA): TGTGCCAGTAGGAACAGGGGTGACATCGATACGCAGTATTTT.

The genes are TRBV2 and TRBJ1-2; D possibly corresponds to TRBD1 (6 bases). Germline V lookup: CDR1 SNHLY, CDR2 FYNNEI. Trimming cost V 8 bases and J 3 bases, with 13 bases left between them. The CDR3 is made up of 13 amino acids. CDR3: CASYGQRYYGYTF. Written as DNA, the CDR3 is TGTGCCAGCTACGGACAGCGTTACTATGGCTACACCTTC.

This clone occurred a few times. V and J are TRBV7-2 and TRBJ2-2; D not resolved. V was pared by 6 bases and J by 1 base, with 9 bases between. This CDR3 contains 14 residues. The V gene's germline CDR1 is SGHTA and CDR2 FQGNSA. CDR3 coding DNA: TGTGCCAGCAGTCTCGCAGGGAACACCGGGGAGCTGTTTTTT. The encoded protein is CASSLAGNTGELFF.

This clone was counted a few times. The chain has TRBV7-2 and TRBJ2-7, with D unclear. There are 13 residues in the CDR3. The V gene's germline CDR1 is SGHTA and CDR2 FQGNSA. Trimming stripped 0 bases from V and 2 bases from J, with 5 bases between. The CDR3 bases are TGTGCCAGCAGCTTAGCCCCCACCTACGAGCAGTACTTC. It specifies CASSLAPTYEQYF.

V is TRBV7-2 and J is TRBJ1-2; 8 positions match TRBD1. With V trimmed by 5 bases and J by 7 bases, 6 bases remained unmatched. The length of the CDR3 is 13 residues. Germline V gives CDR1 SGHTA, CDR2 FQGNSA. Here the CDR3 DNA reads TGTGCCAGCAGCCGGGACAGGCTAAGTGGCTACACCTTC. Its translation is CASSRDRLSGYTF.

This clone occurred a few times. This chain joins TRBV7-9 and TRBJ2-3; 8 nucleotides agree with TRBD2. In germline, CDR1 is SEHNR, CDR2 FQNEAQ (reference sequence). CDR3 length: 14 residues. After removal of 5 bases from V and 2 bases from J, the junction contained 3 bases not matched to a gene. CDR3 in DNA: TGTGCCAGCAGCGCGCGGGGGGCCACAGATACGCAGTATTTT. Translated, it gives CASSARGATDTQYF.

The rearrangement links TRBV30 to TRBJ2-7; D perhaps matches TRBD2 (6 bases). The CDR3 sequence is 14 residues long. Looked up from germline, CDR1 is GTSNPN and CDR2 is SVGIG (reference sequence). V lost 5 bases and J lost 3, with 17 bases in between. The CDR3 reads CAWATTRGRYEQYF. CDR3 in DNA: TGTGCCTGGGCTACGACGCGGGGTCGCTACGAGCAGTACTTC.

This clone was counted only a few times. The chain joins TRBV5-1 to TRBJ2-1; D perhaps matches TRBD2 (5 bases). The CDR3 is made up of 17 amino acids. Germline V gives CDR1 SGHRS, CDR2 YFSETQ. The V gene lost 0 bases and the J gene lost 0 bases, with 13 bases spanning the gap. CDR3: CASSLAAGYNSYNEQFF. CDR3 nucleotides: TGCGCCAGCAGCTTGGCCGCGGGCTATAACTCCTACAATGAGCAGTTCTTC.

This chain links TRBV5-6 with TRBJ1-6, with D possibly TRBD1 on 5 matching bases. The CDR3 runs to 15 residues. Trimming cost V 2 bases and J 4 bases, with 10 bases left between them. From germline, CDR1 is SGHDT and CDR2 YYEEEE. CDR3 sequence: CASSFDRLYNSPLHF. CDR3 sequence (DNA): TGTGCCAGCAGCTTCGACAGACTTTATAATTCACCCCTCCACTTT.

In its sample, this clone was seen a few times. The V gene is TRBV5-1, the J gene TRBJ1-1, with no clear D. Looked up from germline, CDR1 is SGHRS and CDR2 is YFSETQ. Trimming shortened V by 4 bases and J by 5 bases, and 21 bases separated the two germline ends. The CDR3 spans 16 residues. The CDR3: CASSPNIGGYGTEAFF. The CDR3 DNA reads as TGCGCCAGCAGCCCGAACATAGGAGGGTACGGGACTGAAGCTTTCTTT.

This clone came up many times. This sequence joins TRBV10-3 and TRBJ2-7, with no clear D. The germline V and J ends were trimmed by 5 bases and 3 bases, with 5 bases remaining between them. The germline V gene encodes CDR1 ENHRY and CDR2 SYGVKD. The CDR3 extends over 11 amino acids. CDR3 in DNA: TGTGCCATCAGTCAAAACTACGAGCAGTACTTC. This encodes CAISQNYEQYF.

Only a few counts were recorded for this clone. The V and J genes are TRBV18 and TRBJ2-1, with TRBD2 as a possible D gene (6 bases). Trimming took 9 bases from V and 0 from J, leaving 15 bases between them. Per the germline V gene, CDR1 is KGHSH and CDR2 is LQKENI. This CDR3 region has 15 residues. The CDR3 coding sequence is TGTGCCAGTCGCGGGCCAGCGGGCTCCTACAATGAGCAGTTCTTC. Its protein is CASRGPAGSYNEQFF.

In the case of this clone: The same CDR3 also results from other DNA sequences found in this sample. The CDR3 region has the DNA TGTGCCAGCAGCTTAGGAGGGAAGACAGATACGCAGTATTTT. Its protein product is CASSLGGKTDTQYF. V and J are TRBV7-2 and TRBJ2-3; a weak D match, TRBD2 (5 bases). V shed 1 base and J shed 3 bases, with 8 bases lying between them. The CDR3 extends over 14 amino acids. Germline V gene data show CDR1 as SGHTA and CDR2 as FQGNSA.

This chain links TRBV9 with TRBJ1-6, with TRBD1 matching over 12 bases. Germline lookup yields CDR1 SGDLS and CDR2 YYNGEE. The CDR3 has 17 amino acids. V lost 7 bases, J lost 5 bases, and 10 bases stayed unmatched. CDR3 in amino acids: CASGGQGAFVDNSPLHF. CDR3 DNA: TGTGCCAGCGGGGGACAGGGGGCTTTCGTCGATAATTCACCCCTCCACTTT.

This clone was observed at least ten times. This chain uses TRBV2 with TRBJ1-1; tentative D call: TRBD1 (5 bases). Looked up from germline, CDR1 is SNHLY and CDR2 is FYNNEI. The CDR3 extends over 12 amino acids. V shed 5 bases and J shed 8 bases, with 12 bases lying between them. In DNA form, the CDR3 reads TGTGCCAGCAGTCGGGACTCCTTAGAAGCTTTCTTT. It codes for CASSRDSLEAFF.

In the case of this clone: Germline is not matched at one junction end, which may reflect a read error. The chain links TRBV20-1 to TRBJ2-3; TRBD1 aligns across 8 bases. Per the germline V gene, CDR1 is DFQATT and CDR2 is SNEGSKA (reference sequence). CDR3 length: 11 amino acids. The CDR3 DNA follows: TGCAGTGCTCGCCGGGACAGGACTCCCCATTTT. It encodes CSARRDRTPHF.

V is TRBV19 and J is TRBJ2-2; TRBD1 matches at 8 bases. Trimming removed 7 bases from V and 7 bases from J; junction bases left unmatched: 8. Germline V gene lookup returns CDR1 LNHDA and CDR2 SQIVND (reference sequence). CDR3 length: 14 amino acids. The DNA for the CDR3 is TGTGCCAGTATGGGGCAGGGGGCTGGCGGGGAGCTGTTTTTT. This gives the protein CASMGQGAGGELFF.

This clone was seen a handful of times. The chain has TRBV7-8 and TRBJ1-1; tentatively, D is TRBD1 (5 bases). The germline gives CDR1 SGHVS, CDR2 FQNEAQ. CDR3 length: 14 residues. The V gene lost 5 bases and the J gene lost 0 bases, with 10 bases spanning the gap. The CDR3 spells CASSVRDVNTEAFF. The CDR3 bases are TGTGCCAGCAGCGTCAGGGATGTGAACACTGAAGCTTTCTTT.

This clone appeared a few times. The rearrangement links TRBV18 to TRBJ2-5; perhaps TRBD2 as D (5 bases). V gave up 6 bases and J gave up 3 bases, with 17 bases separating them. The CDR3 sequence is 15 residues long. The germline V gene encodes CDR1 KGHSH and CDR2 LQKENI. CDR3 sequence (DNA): TGTGCCAGCTCCTCTAGCTTCTCGAGGGAAGAGACCCAGTACTTC. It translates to CASSSSFSREETQYF.

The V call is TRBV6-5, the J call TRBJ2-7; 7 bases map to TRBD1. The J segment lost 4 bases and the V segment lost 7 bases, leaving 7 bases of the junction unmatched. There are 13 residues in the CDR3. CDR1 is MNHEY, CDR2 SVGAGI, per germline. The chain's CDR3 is CASKRDREYEQYF. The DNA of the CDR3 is TGTGCCAGCAAGAGAGACAGGGAGTACGAGCAGTACTTC.

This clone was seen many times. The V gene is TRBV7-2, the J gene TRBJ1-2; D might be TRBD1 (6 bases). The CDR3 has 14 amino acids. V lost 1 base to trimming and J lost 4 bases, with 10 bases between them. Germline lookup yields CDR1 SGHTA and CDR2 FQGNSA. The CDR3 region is CASSLEQGSYGYTF. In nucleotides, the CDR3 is TGTGCCAGCAGCTTAGAGCAGGGGAGCTATGGCTACACCTTC.

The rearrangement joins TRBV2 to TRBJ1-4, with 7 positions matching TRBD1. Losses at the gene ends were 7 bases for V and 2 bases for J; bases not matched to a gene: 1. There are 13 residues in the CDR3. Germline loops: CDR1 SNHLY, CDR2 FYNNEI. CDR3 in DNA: TGTGCCAGCAAGGGACAGACTAATGAAAAACTGTTTTTT. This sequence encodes CASKGQTNEKLFF.